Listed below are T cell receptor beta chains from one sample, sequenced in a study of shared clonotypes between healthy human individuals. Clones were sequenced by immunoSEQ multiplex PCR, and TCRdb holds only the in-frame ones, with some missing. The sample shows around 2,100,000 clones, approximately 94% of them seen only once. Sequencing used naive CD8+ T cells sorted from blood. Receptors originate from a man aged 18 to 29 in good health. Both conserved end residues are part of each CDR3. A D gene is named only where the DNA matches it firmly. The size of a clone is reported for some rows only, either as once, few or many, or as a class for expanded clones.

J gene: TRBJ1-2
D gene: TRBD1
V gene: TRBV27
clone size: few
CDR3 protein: CASSLQGNYGYTF
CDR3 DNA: TGTGCCAGCAGTCTACAGGGGAACTATGGCTACACCTTC

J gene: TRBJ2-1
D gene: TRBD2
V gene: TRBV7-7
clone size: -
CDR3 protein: CASSLGTSTYNEQFF
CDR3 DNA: TGTGCTAGCAGCTTAGGGACTAGCACCTACAATGAGCAGTTCTTC

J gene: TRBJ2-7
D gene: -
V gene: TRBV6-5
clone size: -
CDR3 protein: CASSYSLGHTTYEQYF
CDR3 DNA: TGTGCCAGCAGTTACTCACTCGGACATACTACCTACGAGCAGTACTTC

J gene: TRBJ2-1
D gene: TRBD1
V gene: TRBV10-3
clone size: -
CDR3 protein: CAIGTGSYNEQFF
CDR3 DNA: TGTGCCATCGGGACAGGATCCTACAATGAGCAGTTCTTC

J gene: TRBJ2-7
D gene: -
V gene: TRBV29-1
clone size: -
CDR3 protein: CSVDRGGEQYF
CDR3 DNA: TGCAGCGTCGATAGGGGGGGCGAGCAGTACTTC

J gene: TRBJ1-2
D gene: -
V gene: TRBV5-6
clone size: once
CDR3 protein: CASTRRGTGAYGYTF
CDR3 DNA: TGTGCCAGCACCCGCAGAGGTACCGGGGCCTATGGCTACACCTTC

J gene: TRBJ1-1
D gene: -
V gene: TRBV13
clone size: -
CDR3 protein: CASSLTPDVGTEAFF
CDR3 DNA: TGTGCCAGCAGCTTGACACCGGACGTGGGGACTGAAGCTTTCTTT

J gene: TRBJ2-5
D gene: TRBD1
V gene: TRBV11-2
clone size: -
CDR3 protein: CASSLGGTGFQETQYF
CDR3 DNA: TGTGCCAGCAGCTTAGGAGGGACAGGGTTCCAAGAGACCCAGTACTTC

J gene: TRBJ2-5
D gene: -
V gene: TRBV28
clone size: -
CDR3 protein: CASSDGGGPETQYF
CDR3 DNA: TGTGCCAGCAGCGATGGGGGGGGCCCAGAGACCCAGTACTTC

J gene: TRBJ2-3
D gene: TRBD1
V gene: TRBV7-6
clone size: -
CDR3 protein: CASSPRTGTTDTQYF
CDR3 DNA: TGTGCCAGCAGCCCGAGGACAGGGACCACAGATACGCAGTATTTT

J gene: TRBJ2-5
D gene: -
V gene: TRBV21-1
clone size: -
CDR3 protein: CASSKEETQYF
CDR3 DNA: TGTGCCAGCAGCAAGGAGGAGACCCAGTACTTC

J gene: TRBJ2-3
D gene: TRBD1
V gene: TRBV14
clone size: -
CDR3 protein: CASSLLGTGEEDTQYF
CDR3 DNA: TGTGCCAGCAGCCTCCTCGGGACAGGGGAGGAGGATACGCAGTATTTT

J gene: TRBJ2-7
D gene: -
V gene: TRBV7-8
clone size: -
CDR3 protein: CASSLAWGESSYEQYF
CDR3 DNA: TGTGCCAGCAGCTTAGCATGGGGCGAGAGCTCCTACGAGCAGTACTTC

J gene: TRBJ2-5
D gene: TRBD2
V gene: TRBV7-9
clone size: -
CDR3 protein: CASSPLAEAEETQYF
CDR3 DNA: TGTGCCAGCAGCCCACTAGCGGAGGCTGAAGAGACCCAGTACTTC

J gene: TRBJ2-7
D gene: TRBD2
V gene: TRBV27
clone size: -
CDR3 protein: CASSQGTSGIGEQYF
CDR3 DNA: TGTGCCAGCAGCCAGGGGACTAGCGGGATCGGCGAGCAGTACTTC

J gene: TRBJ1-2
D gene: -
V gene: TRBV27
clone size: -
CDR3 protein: CASSAPTGYGYTF
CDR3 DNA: TGTGCCAGCAGTGCCCCCACCGGCTATGGCTACACCTTC

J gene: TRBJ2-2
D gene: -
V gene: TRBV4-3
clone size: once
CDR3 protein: CASSQDTNTGELFF
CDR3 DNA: TGCGCCAGCAGCCAAGACACAAACACCGGGGAGCTGTTTTTT

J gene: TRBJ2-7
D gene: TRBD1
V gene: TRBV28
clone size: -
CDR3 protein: CASRPEGQGFYEQYF
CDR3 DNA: TGTGCCAGCAGGCCTGAGGGACAGGGGTTCTACGAGCAGTACTTC

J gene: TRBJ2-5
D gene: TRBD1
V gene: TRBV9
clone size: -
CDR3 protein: CASARQGSQETQYF
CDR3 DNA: TGTGCCAGCGCCCGACAGGGGTCCCAAGAGACCCAGTACTTC

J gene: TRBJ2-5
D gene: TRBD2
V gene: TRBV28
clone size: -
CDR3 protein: CASSLSGRETQYF
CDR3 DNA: TGTGCCAGCAGTTTAAGCGGGAGGGAGACCCAGTACTTC

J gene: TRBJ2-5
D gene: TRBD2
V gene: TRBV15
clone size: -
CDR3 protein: CATSSGTSGKETQYF
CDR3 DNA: TGTGCCACCAGCAGCGGGACTAGCGGGAAGGAGACCCAGTACTTC

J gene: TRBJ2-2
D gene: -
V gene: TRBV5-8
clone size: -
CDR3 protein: CASSFGPNTGELFF
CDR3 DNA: TGTGCCAGCAGCTTTGGGCCCAACACCGGGGAGCTGTTTTTT

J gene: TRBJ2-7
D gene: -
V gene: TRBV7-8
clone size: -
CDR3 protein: CASMEGYEQYF
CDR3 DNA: TGTGCCAGCATGGAGGGCTACGAGCAGTACTTC